The next 29 T cell receptor beta chains were all read from a single sample in a study of blood T cell repertoires in COVID-19. Produced via immunoSEQ multiplex PCR; TCRdb's table is partial and in-frame only. The table includes roughly 120,000 clones, 74% detected once. Material for sequencing was peripheral blood. These receptors all come from an elderly man with COVID-19, enrolled during active disease.

The CDR3 nucleotides read TGCGCCAGCAGCTTGGATCCTAGCGGGAGTACGGAGCAGTTCTTC. Translating it yields CASSLDPSGSTEQFF. The chain has TRBV5-1 and TRBJ2-1; 10 bases are shared with TRBD2. Germline trimming cut 0 bases from V and 10 bases from J; bases unmatched to any gene: 7. Per the germline V gene, CDR1 is SGHRS and CDR2 is YFSETQ. This CDR3 is built from 15 residues.

This clone was seen a few times. The V call is TRBV2, the J call TRBJ1-5; 7 bases are a match to TRBD1. Germline CDR1 SNHLY, CDR2 FYNNEI. Trimming at V came to 2 bases and at J to 4 bases, leaving 5 bases not matched to a gene. The CDR3 consists of 15 residues. The DNA for the CDR3 is TGTGCCAGCAGTGAACTGGACAGGAGTAATCAGCCCCAGCATTTT. Its translation is CASSELDRSNQPQHF. Looking up the rest from reference TRBV2 and TRBJ1-5 gives the full variable domain: EPEVTQTPSHQVTQMGQEVILRCVPISNHLYFYWYRQILGQKVEFLVSFYNNEISEKSEIFDDQFSVERPDGSNFTLKIRSTKLEDSAMYFCASSELDRSNQPQHFGDGTRLSIL.

The chain joins TRBV2 to TRBJ1-1, with TRBD1 as a possible D gene (5 bases). V was trimmed by 6 bases and J by 3 bases, leaving 14 bases between them. In germline, CDR1 is SNHLY, CDR2 FYNNEI. This CDR3 has 14 amino acids. The chain's CDR3 is CASSFQGGYTEAFF. The CDR3 DNA follows: TGTGCCAGCAGCTTCCAGGGAGGATACACTGAAGCTTTCTTT.

This clone was recorded a few times. The rearrangement uses TRBV28 and TRBJ2-7; TRBD1 aligns across 7 bases. CDR1 MDHEN and CDR2 SYDVKM come from the germline V gene. With V trimmed by 5 bases and J by 3 bases, 13 bases remained unmatched. This CDR3 comprises 16 residues. The CDR3 DNA follows: TGTGCCAGCAGTCCCAGATTTAGGGACAGCTACTACGAGCAGTACTTC. Amino acid sequence: CASSPRFRDSYYEQYF.

The rearrangement links TRBV19 to TRBJ1-1; 7 bases are shared with TRBD1. This CDR3 is built from 14 residues. Germline V gene lookup returns CDR1 LNHDA and CDR2 SQIVND (reference sequence). V trimming: 4 bases; J trimming: 3 bases; junction bases outside the gene matches: 5. In DNA form, the CDR3 reads TGTGCCAGTAGTACTCGGACAGGTTACACTGAAGCTTTCTTT. This translates into CASSTRTGYTEAFF.

This chain joins TRBV11-2 and TRBJ1-6; perhaps TRBD1 as D (6 bases). V lost 5 bases and J lost 10, with 12 bases in between. Germline V lookup: CDR1 SGHAT, CDR2 FQNNGV. This CDR3 is built from 13 residues. The CDR3 region has the DNA TGTGCCAGCAGCAACAGGGTTGGCTCACCCCTCCACTTT. Translated: CASSNRVGSPLHF.

The chain combines TRBV3-1 (or the pseudogene TRBV3-2) with TRBJ2-5; D is unclear. Trimming removed 7 bases from V and 0 bases from J, with 6 bases in between. Germline V lookup: CDR1 LGHDT, CDR2 YNNKEL (reference sequence). The CDR3 runs to 12 residues. The CDR3 DNA follows: TGTGCCAGCAACTGGTACCAAGAGACCCAGTACTTC. As protein: CASNWYQETQYF.

The genes are TRBV6-1 and TRBJ1-4, with a weak D call TRBD1 (6 bases). CDR1 is MNHNS, CDR2 SASEGT, per germline. The V end was cut by 3 bases, the J end by 4 bases, with 9 bases between. CDR3 length equals 14 residues. CDR3 in DNA: TGTGCCAGCAGTGACGGACAGCTTAATGAAAAACTGTTTTTT. Protein: CASSDGQLNEKLFF.

The rearrangement joins TRBV5-1 to TRBJ2-1, with D perhaps TRBD1 (6 bases). CDR1 and CDR2 from the germline V gene are SGHRS and YFSETQ. The germline V and J ends were trimmed by 4 bases and 3 bases, with 14 bases remaining between them. The CDR3 contains 15 residues. This CDR3 is CASSSRGEDYNEQFF. For the CDR3, the DNA is TGCGCCAGCAGCAGCAGGGGCGAGGACTACAATGAGCAGTTCTTC.

The CDR3 reads CASSLMTSGMDTQYF. CDR3 DNA: TGTGCCAGCAGCTTGATGACTAGCGGGATGGATACGCAGTATTTT. This sequence joins TRBV7-6 and TRBJ2-3; 11 nucleotides align to TRBD2. From germline, CDR1 is SGHVS and CDR2 FNYEAQ. The V segment lost 3 bases and the J segment 6 bases; nucleotides outside the gene matches: 5. The CDR3 is made up of 15 amino acids.

The chain recombines TRBV5-1 with TRBJ2-7; 7 bases map to TRBD1. V shed 4 bases, J shed 2 bases, and the junction held 9 bases outside the gene matches. The CDR3 loop spans 15 amino acids. Per germline, CDR1 SGHRS and CDR2 YFSETQ. The CDR3 is CASSLTGTEPYEQYF. The DNA of the CDR3 is TGCGCCAGCAGCCTTACCGGGACAGAGCCCTACGAGCAGTACTTC.

V is TRBV7-8 and J is TRBJ2-2; TRBD2 might be the D (6 bases). The germline V and J ends were trimmed by 5 bases and 5 bases, with 12 bases remaining between them. The CDR3 has 14 residues. Germline loops: CDR1 SGHVS, CDR2 FQNEAQ. The CDR3 is CASSPTSYTGELFF. The CDR3 bases are TGTGCCAGCAGCCCCACTAGCTATACCGGGGAGCTGTTTTTT.

The chain couples TRBV2 to TRBJ2-1; 12 bases agree with TRBD2. Trimming cost V 3 bases and J 4 bases; bases outside gene matches: 7. The CDR3 runs to 17 residues. In germline, CDR1 is SNHLY, CDR2 FYNNEI. CDR3 DNA sequence: TGTGCCAGCAGTGAGATACCGGGACTAGCGGGTTACAATGAGCAGTTCTTC. This codes for CASSEIPGLAGYNEQFF.

V and J are TRBV9 and TRBJ2-6, with D possibly being TRBD1 (6 bases). The ends were cut back, 0 bases at V and 0 bases at J, with 13 bases in the middle. Germline CDR1 and CDR2: SGDLS and YYNGEE. The CDR3 loop spans 18 amino acids. CDR3 loop: CASSVDDRPYSGANVLTF. The CDR3 nucleotides read TGTGCCAGCAGCGTAGACGACAGGCCCTACTCTGGGGCCAACGTCCTGACTTTC. Supplemented by reference TRBV9 and TRBJ2-6, the full variable domain reads DSGVTQTPKHLITATGQRVTLRCSPRSGDLSVYWYQQSLDQGLQFLIQYYNGEERAKGNILERFSAQQFPDLHSELNLSSLELGDSALYFCASSVDDRPYSGANVLTFGAGSRLTVL.

V usage is TRBV6-5 and J usage is TRBJ1-2; 7 bases align to TRBD1. CDR3 length: 12 amino acids. CDR1 is MNHEY and CDR2 is SVGAGI in the germline V gene. The chain's CDR3 is CASQGVNYGYTF. DNA for the CDR3: TGTGCGTCCCAGGGGGTTAACTATGGCTACACCTTC.

This chain uses TRBV6-6 with TRBJ1-5; TRBD1 might be the D (6 bases). The CDR3 length is 16 residues. Germline-derived CDR1 and CDR2 are MNHNY and SVGAGI (reference sequence). Trimming shortened V by 2 bases and J by 0 bases, and 11 bases separated the two germline ends. The CDR3 sequence: CASSYGGHDSNQPQHF. The CDR3 DNA reads as TGTGCCAGCAGTTACGGGGGACACGATAGCAATCAGCCCCAGCATTTT.

The J gene is TRBJ1-6, the V gene TRBV7-9; D possibly corresponds to TRBD1 (5 bases). This CDR3 has 18 residues. Trimming removed 8 bases from V and 7 bases from J, with 27 bases in between. Germline CDR1 is SEHNR and CDR2 is FQNEAQ (reference sequence). CDR3 sequence: CASRLLAWGRTGNSPLHF. In DNA form, the CDR3 reads TGTGCCAGCCGCCTTCTGGCTTGGGGCAGGACCGGGAATTCACCCCTCCACTTT.

This clone turned up a few times. The chain carries TRBV6-5 and TRBJ1-3; 7 nucleotides align to TRBD1. This CDR3 is 15 amino acids long. Germline loops: CDR1 MNHEY, CDR2 SVGAGI. V shed 0 bases and J 2 bases; nucleotides not matched to a gene: 1. This CDR3 reads CASSYSTGPGNTIYF. CDR3 in DNA: TGTGCCAGCAGTTACTCGACAGGGCCTGGAAACACCATATATTTT.

This clone was seen just once. The chain has TRBV5-1 and TRBJ2-2; the D gene is possibly TRBD1 (6 bases). This CDR3 has 15 amino acids. V dropped 2 bases and J dropped 0 bases, with 8 bases sitting between them. Germline CDR1 and CDR2: SGHRS and YFSETQ. CDR3 bases: TGCGCCAGCAGCTTTGGGGGCCCGAACACCGGGGAGCTGTTTTTT. It is translated as CASSFGGPNTGELFF.

The chain carries TRBV27 and TRBJ2-1; 8 nucleotides line up with TRBD2. V shed 6 bases and J 7 bases; nucleotides not matched to a gene: 14. This CDR3 has 16 amino acids. CDR1 is MNHEY and CDR2 is SMNVEV in the germline V gene (reference sequence). The CDR3 here is CASRLMGSGSVNEQFF. The DNA of the CDR3 is TGTGCCAGCAGATTGATGGGCAGCGGGAGCGTGAATGAGCAGTTCTTC.

The chain links TRBV7-6 to TRBJ2-7, with D possibly matching TRBD2 (6 bases). CDR3 length: 15 residues. V was pared by 5 bases and J by 1 base, with 15 bases between. From germline, CDR1 is SGHVS and CDR2 FNYEAQ. The CDR3 region is CASSRETGGSYEQYF. The CDR3 region has the DNA TGTGCCAGCAGCCGGGAGACTGGTGGATCCTACGAGCAGTACTTC.

V is TRBV7-9 and J is TRBJ2-6, with D possibly TRBD1 on 6 matching bases. The CDR3 length is 13 residues. V was cut by 8 bases and J by 4 bases, with 9 bases left in between. Germline V gene data show CDR1 as SEHNR and CDR2 as FQNEAQ (reference sequence). The CDR3 DNA is TGTGCCAGCTTGACAGGCGGGGCCAACGTCCTGACTTTC. Translated: CASLTGGANVLTF.

The CDR3 sequence: CASSLVSDTQYF. The CDR3 DNA follows: TGTGCCAGCAGCTTAGTCTCGGATACGCAGTATTTT. The J gene is TRBJ2-3, the V gene TRBV7-9; D is unresolved. V gave up 1 base and J gave up 6 bases, with 5 bases separating them. Per germline, CDR1 SEHNR and CDR2 FQNEAQ (reference sequence). This CDR3 has 12 amino acids.

The chain combines TRBV7-2 with TRBJ2-1; 10 bases match TRBD2. The germline V gene encodes CDR1 SGHTA and CDR2 FQGNSA. V dropped 3 bases and J dropped 4; count of bases not matched to a gene: 6. This CDR3 contains 16 residues. The CDR3 bases are TGTGCCAGCAGCTTCCCGGGACTAGCGTTTTACAATGAGCAGTTCTTC. Translation: CASSFPGLAFYNEQFF.

V usage is TRBV28 and J usage is TRBJ1-4, with TRBD1 matching over 11 bases. The CDR3 contains 14 residues. Germline assignment: CDR1 MDHEN and CDR2 SYDVKM. Losses at the gene ends were 6 bases for V and 13 bases for J; bases not matched to a gene: 10. This CDR3 reads CASRPPGQGGGLFF. The CDR3 coding sequence is TGTGCCAGCAGACCCCCGGGACAGGGGGGCGGACTGTTTTTT.

The chain combines TRBV19 with TRBJ2-1, with 8 bases identical to TRBD2. Germline V gives CDR1 LNHDA, CDR2 SQIVND (reference sequence). The CDR3 has 15 residues. J gave up 2 bases and V 2 bases, and 2 bases lay outside the gene matches. This chain's CDR3 is CASSINGRAYNEQFF. The CDR3 DNA reads as TGTGCCAGTAGTATAAACGGGAGGGCCTACAATGAGCAGTTCTTC.

V usage is TRBV5-1 and J usage is TRBJ1-5; TRBD1 matches at 9 bases. V trimming: 4 bases; J trimming: 0 bases; junction bases outside the gene matches: 8. The CDR3 is made up of 17 amino acids. CDR1 is SGHRS, CDR2 YFSETQ, per germline. In DNA, the CDR3 is TGCGCCAGCAGCCCCGGGACAGGGTCCTATAGCAATCAGCCCCAGCATTTT. Residues: CASSPGTGSYSNQPQHF. The whole variable domain, filled in from reference TRBV5-1 and TRBJ1-5, reads KAGVTQTPRYLIKTRGQQVTLSCSPISGHRSVSWYQQTPGQGLQFLFEYFSETQRNKGNFPGRFSGRQFSNSRSEMNVSTLELGDSALYLCASSPGTGSYSNQPQHFGDGTRLSIL.

This clone was seen once. The rearrangement links TRBV18 to TRBJ2-2; TRBD2 aligns across 9 bases. The trim removed 6 bases at V and 0 bases at J, leaving 11 bases unmatched. The CDR3 length is 18 residues. Germline CDR1 is KGHSH and CDR2 is LQKENI. Here the CDR3 DNA reads TGTGCCAGCTCCAGTAGGCTAGCGGGGCGTACGAACACCGGGGAGCTGTTTTTT. Its translation: CASSSRLAGRTNTGELFF.

The CDR3 bases are TGTGCCAGCTCATCAGAAGGGAGCGGTGAAAAACTGTTTTTT. Translation: CASSSEGSGEKLFF. This chain uses TRBV18 with TRBJ1-4, with unresolved D. V lost 5 bases to trimming and J lost 7 bases, with 14 bases between them. Germline V gene sequence: CDR1 KGHSH, CDR2 LQKENI. The CDR3 extends over 14 amino acids.